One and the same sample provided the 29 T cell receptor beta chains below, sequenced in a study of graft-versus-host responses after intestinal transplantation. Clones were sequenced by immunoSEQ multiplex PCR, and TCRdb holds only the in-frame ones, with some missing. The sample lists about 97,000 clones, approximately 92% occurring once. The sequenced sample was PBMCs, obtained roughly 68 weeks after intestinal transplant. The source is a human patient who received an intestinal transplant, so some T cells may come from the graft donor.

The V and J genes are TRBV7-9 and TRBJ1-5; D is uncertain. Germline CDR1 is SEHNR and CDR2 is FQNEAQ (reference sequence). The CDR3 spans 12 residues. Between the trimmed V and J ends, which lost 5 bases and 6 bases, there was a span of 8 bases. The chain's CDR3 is CASSQSGQPQHF. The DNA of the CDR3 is TGTGCCAGCAGCCAGTCAGGTCAGCCCCAGCATTTT. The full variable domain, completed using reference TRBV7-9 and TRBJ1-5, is DTGVSQNPRHKITKRGQNVTFRCDPISEHNRLYWYRQTLGQGPEFLTYFQNEAQLEKSRLLSDRFSAERPKGSFSTLEIQRTEQGDSAMYLCASSQSGQPQHFGDGTRLSIL.

The CDR3 nucleotides read TGTGCCAGCAGCGTAGATGGGGGCGCGGATTCACCCCTCCACTTT. Translation gives CASSVDGGADSPLHF. V gene TRBV9 combines with J gene TRBJ1-6; possible D gene TRBD1, 6 bases. This CDR3 has 15 amino acids. CDR1 SGDLS and CDR2 YYNGEE come from the germline V gene. Deletions cut 0 bases from V and 8 bases from J, with 12 bases between. The variable domain in full, with the rest retrieved from reference TRBV9 and TRBJ1-6, is DSGVTQTPKHLITATGQRVTLRCSPRSGDLSVYWYQQSLDQGLQFLIQYYNGEERAKGNILERFSAQQFPDLHSELNLSSLELGDSALYFCASSVDGGADSPLHFGNGTRLTVT.

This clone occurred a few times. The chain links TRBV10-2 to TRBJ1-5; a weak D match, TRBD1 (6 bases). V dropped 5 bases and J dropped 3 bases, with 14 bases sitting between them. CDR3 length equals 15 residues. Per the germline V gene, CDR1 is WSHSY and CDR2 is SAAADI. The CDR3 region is CASSLDRRINQPQHF. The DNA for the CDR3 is TGCGCCAGCAGTCTAGACAGGCGAATCAATCAGCCCCAGCATTTT.

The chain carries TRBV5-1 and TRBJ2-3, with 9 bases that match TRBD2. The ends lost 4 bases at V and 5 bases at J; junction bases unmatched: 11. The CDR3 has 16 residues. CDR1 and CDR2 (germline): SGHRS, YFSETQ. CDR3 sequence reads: CASSANAGGPGDTQYF. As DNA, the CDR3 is TGCGCCAGCAGCGCCAACGCGGGGGGGCCCGGAGATACGCAGTATTTT.

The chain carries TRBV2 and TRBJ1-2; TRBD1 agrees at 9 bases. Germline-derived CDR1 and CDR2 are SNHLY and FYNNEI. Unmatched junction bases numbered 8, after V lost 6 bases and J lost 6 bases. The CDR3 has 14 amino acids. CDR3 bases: TGTGCCAGCAGGGGGACAGGGATCGTAGATGGCTACACCTTC. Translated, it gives CASRGTGIVDGYTF. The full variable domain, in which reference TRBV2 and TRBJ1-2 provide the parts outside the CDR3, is EPEVTQTPSHQVTQMGQEVILRCVPISNHLYFYWYRQILGQKVEFLVSFYNNEISEKSEIFDDQFSVERPDGSNFTLKIRSTKLEDSAMYFCASRGTGIVDGYTFGSGTRLTVV.

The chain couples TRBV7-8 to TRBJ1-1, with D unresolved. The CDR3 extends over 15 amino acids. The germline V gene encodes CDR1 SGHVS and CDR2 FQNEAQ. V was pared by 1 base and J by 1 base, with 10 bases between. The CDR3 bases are TGTGCCAGCAGCTTAGAGGTCCCCGGGAACACTGAAGCTTTCTTT. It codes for CASSLEVPGNTEAFF.

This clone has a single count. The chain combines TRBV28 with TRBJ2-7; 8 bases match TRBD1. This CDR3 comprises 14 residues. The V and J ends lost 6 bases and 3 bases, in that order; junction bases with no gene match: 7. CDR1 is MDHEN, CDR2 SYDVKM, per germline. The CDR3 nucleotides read TGTGCCAGCAGCCCGACAGGGGAAATCTACGAGCAGTACTTC. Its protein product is CASSPTGEIYEQYF.

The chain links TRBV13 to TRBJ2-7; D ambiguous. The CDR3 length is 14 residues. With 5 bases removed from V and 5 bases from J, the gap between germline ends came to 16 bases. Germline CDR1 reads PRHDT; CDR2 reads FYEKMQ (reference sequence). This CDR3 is CASSLGPRLDEQYF. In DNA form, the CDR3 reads TGTGCCAGCAGCCTCGGACCTCGACTGGACGAGCAGTACTTC.

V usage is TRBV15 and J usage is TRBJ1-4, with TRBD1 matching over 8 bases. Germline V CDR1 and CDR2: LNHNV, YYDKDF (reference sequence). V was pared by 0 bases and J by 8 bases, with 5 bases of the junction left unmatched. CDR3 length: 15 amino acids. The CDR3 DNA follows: TGTGCCACCAGCAGAGATTCCCAGGGGGCAGAAAAACTGTTTTTT. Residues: CATSRDSQGAEKLFF.

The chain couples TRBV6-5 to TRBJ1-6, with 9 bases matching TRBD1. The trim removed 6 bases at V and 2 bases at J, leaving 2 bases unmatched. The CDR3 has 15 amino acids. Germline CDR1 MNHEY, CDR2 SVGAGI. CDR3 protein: CASRDRGAYNSPLHF. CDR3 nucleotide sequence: TGTGCCAGCAGGGACAGGGGCGCCTATAATTCACCCCTCCACTTT.

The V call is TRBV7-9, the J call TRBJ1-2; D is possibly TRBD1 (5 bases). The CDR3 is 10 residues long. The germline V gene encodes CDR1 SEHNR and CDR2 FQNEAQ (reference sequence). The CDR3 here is CGLGVQGYTF. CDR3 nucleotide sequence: TGTGGCTTGGGGGTGCAGGGCTACACCTTC.

CDR3 bases: TGTGCCAGCAGCGTAGGTGACACCAACACTGAAGCTTTCTTT. Translation gives CASSVGDTNTEAFF. J is TRBJ1-1 and V is TRBV9; no firm D call. The CDR3 is made up of 14 amino acids. CDR1 and CDR2 from the germline V gene are SGDLS and YYNGEE. V lost 0 bases and J lost 2, with 8 bases in between.

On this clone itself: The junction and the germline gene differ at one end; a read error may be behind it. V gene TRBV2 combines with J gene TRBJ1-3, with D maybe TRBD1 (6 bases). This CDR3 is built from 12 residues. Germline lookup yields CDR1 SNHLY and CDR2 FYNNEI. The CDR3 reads CASSELGGAEDF. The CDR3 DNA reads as TGTGCCAGCAGCGAACTGGGGGGCGCTGAGGATTTT. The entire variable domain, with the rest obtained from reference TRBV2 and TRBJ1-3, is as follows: EPEVTQTPSHQVTQMGQEVILRCVPISNHLYFYWYRQILGQKVEFLVSFYNNEISEKSEIFDDQFSVERPDGSNFTLKIRSTKLEDSAMYFCASSELGGAEDFGEGSWLTVV.

The CDR3 DNA reads TGTGCCAGCAGGGATACAGGGTATACCTACGAGCAGTACTTC. Its translation is CASRDTGYTYEQYF. The V gene is TRBV6-4, the J gene TRBJ2-7, with D perhaps TRBD1 (6 bases). This CDR3 is 14 amino acids long. Trimming removed 6 bases at V and 2 bases at J, with 14 bases between. Germline-derived CDR1 and CDR2 are MRHNA and SNTAGT.

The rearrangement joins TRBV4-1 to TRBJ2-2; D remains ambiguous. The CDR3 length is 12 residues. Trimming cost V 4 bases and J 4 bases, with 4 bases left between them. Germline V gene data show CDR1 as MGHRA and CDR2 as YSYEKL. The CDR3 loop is CASSLSTGELFF. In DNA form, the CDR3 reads TGCGCCAGCAGCCTCTCCACCGGGGAGCTGTTTTTT.

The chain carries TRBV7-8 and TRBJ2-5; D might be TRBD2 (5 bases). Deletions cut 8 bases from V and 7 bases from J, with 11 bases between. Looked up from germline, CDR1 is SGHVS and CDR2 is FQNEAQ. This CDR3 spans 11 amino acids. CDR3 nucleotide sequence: TGTGCCAGCCCACGAGGAGGGACCCAGTACTTC. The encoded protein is CASPRGGTQYF.

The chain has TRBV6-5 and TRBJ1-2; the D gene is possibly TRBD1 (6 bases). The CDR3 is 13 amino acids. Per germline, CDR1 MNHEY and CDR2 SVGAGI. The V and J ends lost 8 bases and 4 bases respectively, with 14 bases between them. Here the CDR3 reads CASGNRAGYGYTF. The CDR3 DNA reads TGTGCCAGCGGAAACAGGGCGGGCTATGGCTACACCTTC.

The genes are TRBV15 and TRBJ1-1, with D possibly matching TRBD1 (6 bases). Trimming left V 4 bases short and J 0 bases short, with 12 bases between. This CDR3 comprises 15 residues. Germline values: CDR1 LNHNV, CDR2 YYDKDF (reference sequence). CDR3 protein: CATSTRRGMNTEAFF. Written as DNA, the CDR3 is TGTGCCACCAGCACGAGGAGGGGGATGAACACTGAAGCTTTCTTT.

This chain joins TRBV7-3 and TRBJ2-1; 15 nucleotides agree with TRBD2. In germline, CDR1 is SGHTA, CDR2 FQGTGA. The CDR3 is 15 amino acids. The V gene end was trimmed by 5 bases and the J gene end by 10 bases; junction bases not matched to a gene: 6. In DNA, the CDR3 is TGTGCCAGCAGCCCCGGGACTAGCGGGGGGTTCGAGCAGTTCTTC. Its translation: CASSPGTSGGFEQFF.

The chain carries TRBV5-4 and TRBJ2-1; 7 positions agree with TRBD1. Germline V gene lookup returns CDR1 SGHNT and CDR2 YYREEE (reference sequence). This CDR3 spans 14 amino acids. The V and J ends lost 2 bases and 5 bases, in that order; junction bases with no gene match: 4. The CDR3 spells CASSFWDRDNEQFF. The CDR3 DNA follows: TGTGCCAGCAGCTTTTGGGACAGAGACAATGAGCAGTTCTTC.

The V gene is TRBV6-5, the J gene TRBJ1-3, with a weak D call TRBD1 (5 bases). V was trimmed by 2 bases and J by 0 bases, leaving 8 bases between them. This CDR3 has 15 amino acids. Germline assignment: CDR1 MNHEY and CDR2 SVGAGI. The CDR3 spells CASSYGGVSGNTIYF. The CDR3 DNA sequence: TGTGCCAGCAGTTACGGGGGAGTCTCTGGAAACACCATATATTTT.

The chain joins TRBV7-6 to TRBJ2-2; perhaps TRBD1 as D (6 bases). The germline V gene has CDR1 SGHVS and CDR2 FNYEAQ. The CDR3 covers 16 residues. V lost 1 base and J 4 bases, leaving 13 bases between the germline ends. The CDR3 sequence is CASSLDVTGFTGELFF. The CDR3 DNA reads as TGTGCCAGCAGCTTAGATGTGACAGGATTCACCGGGGAGCTGTTTTTT.

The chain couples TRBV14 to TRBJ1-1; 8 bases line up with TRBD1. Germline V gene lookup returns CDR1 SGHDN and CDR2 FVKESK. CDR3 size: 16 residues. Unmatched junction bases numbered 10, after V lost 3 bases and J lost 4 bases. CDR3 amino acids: CASSHPQQGGRTEAFF. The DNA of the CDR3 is TGTGCCAGCAGCCACCCCCAACAGGGGGGCCGCACTGAAGCTTTCTTT.

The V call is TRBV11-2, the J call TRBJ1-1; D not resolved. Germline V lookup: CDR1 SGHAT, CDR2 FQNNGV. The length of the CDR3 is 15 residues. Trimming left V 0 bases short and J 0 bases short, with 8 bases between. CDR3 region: CASSLEGPVNTEAFF. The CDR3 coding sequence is TGTGCCAGCAGCTTAGAAGGGCCCGTGAACACTGAAGCTTTCTTT.

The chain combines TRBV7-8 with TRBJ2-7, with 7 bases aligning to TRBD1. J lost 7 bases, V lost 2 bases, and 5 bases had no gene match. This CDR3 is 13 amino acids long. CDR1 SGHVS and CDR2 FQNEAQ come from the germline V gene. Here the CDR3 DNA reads TGTGCCAGCAGCTTAACAGGGGTGGGTGAGCAGTACTTC. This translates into CASSLTGVGEQYF.

This CDR3 reads CASSLSPLDRSNSPLHF. The CDR3 coding sequence is TGCGCCAGCAGCTTGAGTCCCCTGGACAGATCCAATTCACCCCTCCACTTT. The chain has TRBV5-1 and TRBJ1-6; the D gene is possibly TRBD1 (6 bases). The CDR3 totals 17 residues. The germline gives CDR1 SGHRS, CDR2 YFSETQ. With 1 base removed from V and 7 bases from J, the gap between germline ends came to 18 bases.

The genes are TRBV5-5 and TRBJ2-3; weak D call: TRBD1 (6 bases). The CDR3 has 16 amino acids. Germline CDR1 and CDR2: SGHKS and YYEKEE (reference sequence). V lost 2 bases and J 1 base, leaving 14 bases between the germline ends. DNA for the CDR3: TGTGCCAGCAGCTTTTTGGACACAGGGCGCACAGATACGCAGTATTTT. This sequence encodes CASSFLDTGRTDTQYF.

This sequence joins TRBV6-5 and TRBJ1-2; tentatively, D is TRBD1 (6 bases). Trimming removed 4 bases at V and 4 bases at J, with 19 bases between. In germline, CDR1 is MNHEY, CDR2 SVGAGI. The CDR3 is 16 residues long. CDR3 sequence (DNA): TGTGCCAGCAGTTCCGCCGACAGGACCCATGGCTATGGCTACACCTTC. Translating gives CASSSADRTHGYGYTF.

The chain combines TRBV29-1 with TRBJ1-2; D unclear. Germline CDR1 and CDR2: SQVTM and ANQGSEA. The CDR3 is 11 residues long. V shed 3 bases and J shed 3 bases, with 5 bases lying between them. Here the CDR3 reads CSVEQDYGYTF. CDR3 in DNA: TGCAGCGTTGAGCAGGACTATGGCTACACCTTC.